The clone carrying this T cell receptor beta chain was seen a few times. Its antigen is undetermined. The sample comes from a study of blood T cells in healthy people across ages. Study-wide points: Without sorted subsets, naive and antigen-experienced compartments could not be conclusively compared.

V lost 4 bases to trimming and J lost 5 bases; unmatched junction nucleotides: 7. The CDR3 length is 14 residues. Per germline, CDR1 SGHRS and CDR2 YFSETQ. Through a sample-barcoded 5' primer and a J-beta primer mix, a second PCR was run for roughly 7 to 11 cycles. Each sample yielded at least 2.5 million CDR3-containing paired-end reads. MiXCR, run by TCRdb on the 5' RACE reads, gives a single entry per CDR3 protein. The table shows about 760,000 distinct CDR3 sequences, with just under 25% occurring only once. Another study also made use of these data, one on T cells of mothers and their children.

The receptor's source is a boy between 10 and 17 years old in good health. Sequences were obtained from blood. The chain recombines TRBV5-1 with TRBJ2-5; 8 bases match TRBD2. The CDR3, as DNA: TGCGCCAGCAGCCTCGCCGGGGGGGTCGAGACCCAGTACTTC. Protein product: CASSLAGGVETQYF.